These 30 T cell receptor beta chains came from one sample sequenced in a study of Tregs in tolerant kidney transplant recipients. Related graft donors supplied nonmyeloablative bone marrow transplants, and mixed chimerism was transient. Repertoires were generated with immunoSEQ multiplex PCR, while TCRdb's copy carries only in-frame clones and drops some. This table holds approximately 60,000 clones, around 87% found once. This sample comprised CD4+ T cells from blood (PBMCs), obtained 6 months after the transplant. Receptor source: a human patient who received a combined kidney and bone marrow transplant. The graft donor may have given rise to some T cells.

V and J are TRBV6-5 and TRBJ2-1; possibly TRBD2 for D (6 bases). This CDR3 contains 15 residues. Germline CDR1 MNHEY, CDR2 SVGAGI. V lost 6 bases and J 0 bases, leaving 12 bases between the germline ends. The CDR3 region has the DNA TGTGCCAGCAGCCGCGGGGTATCCTCCTACAATGAGCAGTTCTTC. Protein: CASSRGVSSYNEQFF.

This sequence joins TRBV30 and TRBJ2-1; no clear D gene. Trimming stripped 4 bases from V and 0 bases from J, with 7 bases between. The CDR3 is 13 residues long. Germline lookup yields CDR1 GTSNPN and CDR2 SVGIG (reference sequence). As DNA, the CDR3 is TGTGCCTGGATGCGGAGCTCCTACAATGAGCAGTTCTTC. The encoded protein is CAWMRSSYNEQFF.

The chain uses TRBV30 and TRBJ2-3; D is perhaps TRBD2 (7 bases). The CDR3 totals 15 residues. Trimming took off 2 bases at V and 2 bases at J, with 14 bases between the two ends. Germline V CDR1 and CDR2: GTSNPN, SVGIG (reference sequence). The CDR3 DNA reads as TGTGCCTGGAGTTTGGGGAGGGGGTTCACAGATACGCAGTATTTT. It yields the protein CAWSLGRGFTDTQYF.

The chain has TRBV7-9 and TRBJ1-1; 12 bases fit TRBD1. The CDR3 is made up of 16 amino acids. Germline CDR1 SEHNR, CDR2 FQNEAQ (reference sequence). The V segment lost 6 bases and the J segment 1 base; nucleotides outside the gene matches: 6. As DNA, the CDR3 is TGTGCCAGCAGACGGGACAGGGGGCATCCGAACACTGAAGCTTTCTTT. Translated: CASRRDRGHPNTEAFF.

The chain has TRBV5-4 and TRBJ2-5, with D tentatively TRBD1 (6 bases). This CDR3 spans 16 amino acids. Germline lookup yields CDR1 SGHNT and CDR2 YYREEE (reference sequence). V shed 0 bases and J shed 0 bases, with 12 bases lying between them. CDR3 DNA: TGTGCCAGCAGCTTGGGGGGGCCCAGGTACCAAGAGACCCAGTACTTC. This sequence encodes CASSLGGPRYQETQYF.

The V call is TRBV11-3, the J call TRBJ1-5, with D tentatively TRBD1 (5 bases). Germline V gene lookup returns CDR1 SGHNT and CDR2 YENEEA. V was trimmed by 1 base and J by 9 bases, leaving 10 bases between them. The CDR3 is 13 amino acids. CDR3 amino acids: CASSLAPGRPQHF. CDR3 in DNA: TGTGCCAGCAGCTTAGCCCCAGGGCGGCCCCAGCATTTT.

This chain connects TRBV18 to TRBJ2-7; D not certain. V dropped 4 bases and J dropped 2 bases, with 12 bases sitting between them. Germline V gene sequence: CDR1 KGHSH, CDR2 LQKENI. CDR3 length equals 14 residues. The CDR3 spells CASSLVSVTYEQYF. CDR3 in DNA: TGTGCCAGCTCACTCGTATCAGTGACCTACGAGCAGTACTTC.

The V and J genes are TRBV11-1 and TRBJ2-1; 13 nucleotides line up with TRBD2. This CDR3 is 15 amino acids long. The germline CDR1 and CDR2 sequences are SGHAT and FQDESV (reference sequence). J was trimmed by 6 bases and V by 6 bases; bases with no gene match: 5. CDR3 protein: CASRIGTSGTNEQFF. Here the CDR3 DNA reads TGTGCCAGCAGAATCGGGACTAGCGGGACCAATGAGCAGTTCTTC.

This clone was seen once. The chain employs TRBV9 and TRBJ2-1, with D maybe TRBD2 (5 bases). The CDR3 totals 14 residues. The germline V gene encodes CDR1 SGDLS and CDR2 YYNGEE. Trimming removed 4 bases from V and 4 bases from J, with 12 bases in between. This CDR3 reads CASSSVRAYNEQFF. The DNA of the CDR3 is TGTGCCAGCAGCTCCGTGAGGGCTTACAATGAGCAGTTCTTC.

A few counts support this clone. The V and J genes are TRBV11-2 and TRBJ1-2; D gene uncertain. Trimming removed 1 base at V and 8 bases at J, with 11 bases between. The CDR3 consists of 13 residues. Germline V gene lookup returns CDR1 SGHAT and CDR2 FQNNGV. CDR3 sequence reads: CASSLGPSWGYTF. CDR3 coding DNA: TGTGCCAGCAGCTTAGGTCCCAGTTGGGGCTACACCTTC.

This rearrangement joins TRBV18 to TRBJ2-2; 8 bases line up with TRBD2. The CDR3 is made up of 17 amino acids. V shed 3 bases and J 4 bases; nucleotides not matched to a gene: 10. Per the germline V gene, CDR1 is KGHSH and CDR2 is LQKENI. The CDR3 reads CASSPSLSGSGTGELFF. CDR3 DNA: TGTGCCAGCTCACCGTCCCTAAGCGGGAGCGGCACCGGGGAGCTGTTTTTT.

The rearrangement joins TRBV6-5 to TRBJ2-2; the D is unclear. V lost 6 bases and J lost 7, with 9 bases in between. CDR3 length: 12 residues. The V gene's germline CDR1 is MNHEY and CDR2 SVGAGI. The CDR3 loop is CASRRGSGELFF. CDR3 nucleotides: TGTGCCAGCAGGCGAGGTAGCGGGGAGCTGTTTTTT.

CDR3 sequence reads: CASSLGAGRLYEQYF. For the CDR3, the DNA is TGTGCCAGCAGCTTAGGGGCAGGGCGCCTCTACGAGCAGTACTTC. The chain couples TRBV11-3 to TRBJ2-7, with D possibly matching TRBD1 (5 bases). Between the trimmed V and J ends, which lost 1 base and 3 bases, there was a span of 13 bases. This CDR3 comprises 15 residues. Germline assignment: CDR1 SGHNT and CDR2 YENEEA. Variable domain in full (rest from reference TRBV11-3 and TRBJ2-7): EAGVVQSPRYKIIEKKQPVAFWCNPISGHNTLYWYLQNLGQGPELLIRYENEEAVDDSQLPKDRFSAERLKGVDSTLKIQPAELGDSAVYLCASSLGAGRLYEQYFGPGTRLTVT.

This clone has a single count. The chain employs TRBV5-8 and TRBJ1-2; the D is unclear. The germline V gene encodes CDR1 SGHTS and CDR2 YDEGEE. The CDR3 is made up of 13 amino acids. V lost 4 bases and J lost 6, with 13 bases in between. The CDR3 here is CASSPWRADGYTF. The DNA for the CDR3 is TGTGCCAGCAGCCCCTGGAGGGCCGATGGCTACACCTTC.

The V call is TRBV10-3, the J call TRBJ2-1; TRBD2 matches at 14 bases. The germline gives CDR1 ENHRY, CDR2 SYGVKD. This CDR3 has 17 amino acids. Germline trimming cut 10 bases from V and 1 base from J; bases unmatched to any gene: 9. The CDR3 nucleotides read TGTGCCACCGGGGGACTAGCGGGGGCCGGATCCTACAATGAGCAGTTCTTC. This encodes CATGGLAGAGSYNEQFF.

The chain has TRBV19 and TRBJ2-4; D is possibly TRBD2 (6 bases). V lost 3 bases and J lost 4, with 10 bases in between. CDR3 length: 14 amino acids. Germline CDR1 is LNHDA and CDR2 is SQIVND (reference sequence). CDR3 residues: CASSIAGPKNIQYF. In nucleotides, the CDR3 is TGTGCCAGTAGTATCGCGGGGCCGAAAAACATTCAGTACTTC.

The chain is built from TRBV5-6 and TRBJ1-1; 8 bases fit TRBD1. CDR3 length: 14 amino acids. Germline V lookup: CDR1 SGHDT, CDR2 YYEEEE. J was trimmed by 3 bases and V by 4 bases; bases with no gene match: 5. In DNA, the CDR3 is TGTGCCAGCAGCCTTTGGACAGGGTACACTGAAGCTTTCTTT. Amino acids: CASSLWTGYTEAFF.

The chain is built from TRBV6-5 and TRBJ2-3; D is ambiguous. Trimming removed 2 bases from V and 1 base from J, with 4 bases in between. CDR1 MNHEY and CDR2 SVGAGI come from the germline V gene. This CDR3 is built from 13 residues. The CDR3 reads CASSYPGTDTQYF. DNA for the CDR3: TGTGCCAGCAGTTACCCTGGCACAGATACGCAGTATTTT.

This chain uses TRBV7-2 with TRBJ2-1, with 15 bases lining up with TRBD2. V dropped 1 base and J dropped 15; count of bases not matched to a gene: 10. Germline V lookup: CDR1 SGHTA, CDR2 FQGNSA. CDR3 size: 16 residues. The CDR3 DNA sequence: TGTGCCAGCAGCTTAGTAGGGACTAGCGGGGGGCCTACTCGGTTCTTC. Encoded protein: CASSLVGTSGGPTRFF.

The genes are TRBV2 and TRBJ1-2, with a possible D match to TRBD1 (5 bases). This CDR3 contains 13 residues. The V gene lost 6 bases and the J gene lost 4 bases, with 12 bases spanning the gap. CDR1 SNHLY and CDR2 FYNNEI come from the germline V gene. CDR3 sequence: CASRKGQAYGYTF. CDR3 coding DNA: TGTGCCAGCAGAAAGGGGCAGGCCTATGGCTACACCTTC.

The chain uses TRBV4-1 and TRBJ2-7; 8 bases align to TRBD2. V shed 4 bases and J 5 bases; nucleotides not matched to a gene: 7. Germline V gene data show CDR1 as MGHRA and CDR2 as YSYEKL. This CDR3 is built from 14 residues. The CDR3 coding sequence is TGCGCCAGCAGCCTAACGGGAGGGCCCCACGAGCAGTACTTC. Its protein product is CASSLTGGPHEQYF.

This chain joins TRBV7-2 and TRBJ2-5; the match to TRBD2 covers 8 bases. This CDR3 is built from 15 residues. Germline trimming cut 4 bases from V and 2 bases from J; bases unmatched to any gene: 6. Germline assignment: CDR1 SGHTA and CDR2 FQGNSA. The CDR3 DNA reads as TGTGCCAGCAGCTCCACGGGACTAGTACAAGAGACCCAGTACTTC. Translated: CASSSTGLVQETQYF.

This clone was detected a few times. V gene TRBV4-2 combines with J gene TRBJ2-3; D gene unclear. This CDR3 spans 12 amino acids. The V gene's germline CDR1 is LGHNA and CDR2 YNFKEQ. V lost 8 bases and J lost 2, with 8 bases in between. CDR3 sequence: CASSLPTDTQYF. CDR3 DNA: TGTGCCAGCTCCCTTCCCACAGATACGCAGTATTTT.

This chain links TRBV7-2 with TRBJ2-5, with a weak D call TRBD2 (7 bases). Germline CDR1 is SGHTA and CDR2 is FQGNSA. This CDR3 contains 17 residues. V shed 1 base and J shed 5 bases, with 20 bases lying between them. The CDR3 DNA reads TGTGCCAGCAGCTTAGGGGGGCGGGGGAGGCGACGGGAGACCCAGTACTTC. Its translation is CASSLGGRGRRRETQYF.

This clone was counted only a few times. The V gene is TRBV5-1, the J gene TRBJ2-1; 11 bases line up with TRBD2. This CDR3 is 17 amino acids long. J was trimmed by 6 bases and V by 4 bases; bases with no gene match: 12. The germline V gene encodes CDR1 SGHRS and CDR2 YFSETQ. The CDR3 bases are TGCGCCAGCAGCATCCACATAAATAGCGGGAGGGTCAATGAGCAGTTCTTC. Its translation: CASSIHINSGRVNEQFF.

V usage is TRBV15 and J usage is TRBJ2-3, with 8 bases fitting TRBD2. Germline V gene sequence: CDR1 LNHNV, CDR2 YYDKDF (reference sequence). The CDR3 loop spans 19 amino acids. V was pared by 3 bases and J by 4 bases, with 18 bases of the junction left unmatched. The CDR3 coding sequence is TGTGCCACCAGCAGGACCCAACGGGGGGGCCAACGGCGCGCAGATACGCAGTATTTT. This sequence encodes CATSRTQRGGQRRADTQYF.

V gene TRBV5-8 combines with J gene TRBJ2-3; 10 bases are shared with TRBD1. Germline V gene sequence: CDR1 SGHTS, CDR2 YDEGEE. The trim removed 5 bases at V and 0 bases at J, leaving 12 bases unmatched. There are 18 residues in the CDR3. CDR3 sequence: CASRKGQGGFSSTDTQYF. CDR3 nucleotides: TGTGCCAGCAGGAAAGGACAGGGGGGGTTTTCTAGCACAGATACGCAGTATTTT. Combining the CDR3 with reference TRBV5-8 and TRBJ2-3 gives the whole variable domain EAGVTQSPTHLIKTRGQQATLRCSPISGHTSVYWYQQALGLGLQFLLWYDEGEERNRGNFPPRFSGRQFPNYSSELNVNALELEDSALYLCASRKGQGGFSSTDTQYFGPGTRLTVL.

The rearrangement joins TRBV4-1 to TRBJ1-5; 7 bases fit TRBD1. V trimming: 5 bases; J trimming: 3 bases; junction bases outside the gene matches: 10. Germline loops: CDR1 MGHRA, CDR2 YSYEKL. The length of the CDR3 is 16 residues. The DNA of the CDR3 is TGCGCCAGCAGCAAAGGGGGCGGAGGGGTCAATCAGCCCCAGCATTTT. Protein sequence: CASSKGGGGVNQPQHF.

Of note for this clone: Other DNA sequences in the sample encode the same CDR3. The chain is built from TRBV18 and TRBJ2-7; no firm D call. This CDR3 has 14 residues. Trimming left V 4 bases short and J 2 bases short, with 12 bases between. Germline-derived CDR1 and CDR2 are KGHSH and LQKENI. DNA of the CDR3: TGTGCCAGCTCACAACGGAGAGGAACCTACGAGCAGTACTTC. Encoded protein: CASSQRRGTYEQYF. Full variable domain (rest looked up from reference TRBV18 and TRBJ2-7): NAGVMQNPRHLVRRRGQEARLRCSPMKGHSHVYWYRQLPEEGLKFMVYLQKENIIDESGMPKERFSAEFPKEGPSILRIQQVVRGDSAAYFCASSQRRGTYEQYFGPGTRLTVT.

V and J are TRBV4-2 and TRBJ2-1; 8 positions agree with TRBD2. Trimming cost V 3 bases and J 7 bases; bases outside gene matches: 11. The CDR3 spans 16 residues. CDR1 is LGHNA and CDR2 is YNFKEQ in the germline V gene. CDR3 protein: CASSQELAGAWNEQFF. The CDR3 bases are TGTGCCAGCAGCCAGGAGCTAGCGGGCGCGTGGAATGAGCAGTTCTTC.